The 21 T cell receptor beta chains presented below share a single source sample, sequenced in a study of vaccination and CD4 T cells after COVID-19. The Oncomine TCR Beta short-read assay was applied to DNA of cultured CD4+ T cells. TCRdb re-analysed the PCR reads in MiXCR, keeping a single row per CDR3 protein. Of 25,000 or so distinct CDR3 sequences listed, approximately 64% are singletons. Treatment defined: roughly 10-day PBMC culture with coronavirus spike peptide pools or control peptides (ViraFEST assay). No cognate antigen is known for these TCRs. Sequencing used CD4+ T cells from blood, cultured in vitro, obtained after SARS-CoV-2 vaccination. The receptors come from a human donor who received a COVID-19 vaccine.

The chain joins TRBV7-2 to TRBJ1-2; a weak D match, TRBD1 (6 bases). The CDR3 spans 16 residues. Germline-derived CDR1 and CDR2 are SGHTA and FQGNSA. Trimming took 6 bases from V and 7 from J, leaving 24 bases between them. CDR3 residues: CASSLEGGRFLRGYTF. DNA for the CDR3: TGTGCCAGCAGTCTAGAGGGGGGCCGCTTTTTACGTGGCTACACCTTC. The full variable domain, its missing parts supplied by reference TRBV7-2 and TRBJ1-2, is GAGVSQSPSNKVTEKGKDVELRCDPISGHTALYWYRQSLGQGLEFLIYFQGNSAPDKSGLPSDRFSAERTGGSVSTLTIQRTQQEDSAVYLCASSLEGGRFLRGYTFGSGTRLTVV.

V is TRBV7-9 and J is TRBJ1-2, with 7 bases matching TRBD1. This CDR3 region has 15 residues. V shed 5 bases and J 4 bases; nucleotides not matched to a gene: 10. CDR1 and CDR2 (germline): SEHNR, FQNEAQ (reference sequence). CDR3 protein: CASSRRGGSTYGYTF. The DNA of the CDR3 is TGTGCCAGCAGCCGGCGAGGGGGCAGCACCTATGGCTACACCTTC. The full variable domain, its missing parts supplied by reference TRBV7-9 and TRBJ1-2, is DTGVSQNPRHKITKRGQNVTFRCDPISEHNRLYWYRQTLGQGPEFLTYFQNEAQLEKSRLLSDRFSAERPKGSFSTLEIQRTEQGDSAMYLCASSRRGGSTYGYTFGSGTRLTVV.

This chain joins TRBV5-1 and TRBJ1-6; D perhaps matches TRBD1 (5 bases). This CDR3 is 14 amino acids long. V was shortened by 3 bases and J by 11 bases, with 15 bases between the two germline ends. Germline V gene sequence: CDR1 SGHRS, CDR2 YFSETQ. CDR3 nucleotides: TGCGCCAGCAGCTCCCAGGGAGAGGGCCCACCCCTCCACTTT. Translating it yields CASSSQGEGPPLHF.

This sequence joins TRBV7-9 and TRBJ1-1; D unresolved. The CDR3 has 13 residues. Looked up from germline, CDR1 is SEHNR and CDR2 is FQNEAQ (reference sequence). Deletions cut 1 base from V and 7 bases from J, with 10 bases between. CDR3 DNA: TGTGCCAGCAGCTTAGAATGGCAGGATGAAGCTTTCTTT. Encoded protein: CASSLEWQDEAFF. Drawing the rest from reference TRBV7-9 and TRBJ1-1, the complete variable domain is DTGVSQNPRHKITKRGQNVTFRCDPISEHNRLYWYRQTLGQGPEFLTYFQNEAQLEKSRLLSDRFSAERPKGSFSTLEIQRTEQGDSAMYLCASSLEWQDEAFFGQGTRLTVV.

The V gene is TRBV5-4, the J gene TRBJ2-5; TRBD2 matches at 12 bases. Germline V gene lookup returns CDR1 SGHNT and CDR2 YYREEE (reference sequence). The V gene end was trimmed by 1 base and the J gene end by 4 bases; junction bases not matched to a gene: 2. The CDR3 totals 15 residues. The CDR3 protein is CASSLKLAGGETQYF. CDR3 nucleotide sequence: TGTGCCAGCAGCTTGAAACTAGCGGGGGGAGAGACCCAGTACTTC.

The chain combines TRBV19 with TRBJ1-2, with D perhaps matching TRBD1 (5 bases). The CDR3 has 17 amino acids. Germline V gene data show CDR1 as LNHDA and CDR2 as SQIVND (reference sequence). V dropped 5 bases and J dropped 3 bases, with 22 bases sitting between them. The CDR3 region is CASSDQQGTAHYYGYTF. The CDR3 DNA reads as TGTGCCAGTAGTGATCAGCAAGGGACCGCTCACTACTATGGCTACACCTTC.

The rearrangement joins TRBV19 to TRBJ1-3; a possible D gene is TRBD1 (6 bases). The germline V gene has CDR1 LNHDA and CDR2 SQIVND (reference sequence). Trimming took 3 bases from V and 0 from J, leaving 9 bases between them. The CDR3 runs to 15 residues. CDR3 sequence: CASSIGQSSGNTIYF. The DNA for the CDR3 is TGTGCCAGTAGTATTGGACAGAGCTCTGGAAACACCATATATTTT.

The chain has TRBV6-1 and TRBJ1-2, with D hard to call. V was pared by 5 bases and J by 4 bases, with 8 bases between. CDR3 size: 12 residues. Germline V CDR1 and CDR2: MNHNS, SASEGT. This CDR3 is CASSRQTYGYTF. CDR3 nucleotides: TGTGCCAGCAGTCGGCAGACCTATGGCTACACCTTC.

J is TRBJ2-5 and V is TRBV11-3; a weak D match, TRBD2 (6 bases). This CDR3 comprises 17 residues. Per germline, CDR1 SGHNT and CDR2 YENEEA. Trimming pared 1 base from V and 3 bases from J, leaving 18 bases between. The CDR3 sequence: CASSLGVTREPEETQYF. The CDR3 bases are TGTGCCAGCAGCTTAGGGGTGACTAGAGAGCCGGAAGAGACCCAGTACTTC.

The CDR3: CSARDLLAGDQETQYF. CDR3 DNA: TGCAGTGCTAGAGATCTCCTAGCGGGGGACCAAGAGACCCAGTACTTC. The gene calls are TRBV20-1 and TRBJ2-5; TRBD2 agrees at 10 bases. The CDR3 covers 16 residues. Germline V gene lookup returns CDR1 DFQATT and CDR2 SNEGSKA (reference sequence). Trimming removed 0 bases from V and 0 bases from J; junction bases left unmatched: 4.

To note about this clonotype: One end of the junction does not line up with germline, which may come from a read error. The chain carries TRBV24-1 and TRBJ1-3; possibly TRBD1 for D (6 bases). The CDR3 totals 14 residues. Germline V gene sequence: CDR1 KGHDR, CDR2 SFDVKD. Here the CDR3 reads CASSRGGNGNTIYF. The CDR3 region has the DNA TGTGCCAGCAGTAGGGGGGGAAACGGAAACACCATATATTTT.

This clonotype showed up just a few times. One end of the junction does not line up with germline, which may come from a read error. The chain carries TRBV19 and TRBJ1-1; D unresolved. The CDR3 extends over 11 amino acids. CDR1 is LNHDA and CDR2 is SQIVND in the germline V gene (reference sequence). The CDR3 reads CASTQNTEAFF. The CDR3 nucleotides are TGCGCCTCGACCCAGAACACTGAAGCTTTCTTT.

The chain is built from TRBV7-2 and TRBJ2-3; no firm D call. Trimming took 1 base from V and 4 from J, leaving 9 bases between them. Germline assignment: CDR1 SGHTA and CDR2 FQGNSA. The CDR3 is made up of 14 amino acids. The CDR3: CASSLDKGADTQYF. The CDR3 DNA sequence: TGTGCCAGCAGCTTAGATAAGGGTGCAGATACGCAGTATTTT.

A few counts support this clonotype. The V gene is TRBV30, the J gene TRBJ1-6; 7 bases align to TRBD1. Losses at the gene ends were 3 bases for V and 7 bases for J; bases not matched to a gene: 3. This CDR3 has 13 residues. From germline, CDR1 is GTSNPN and CDR2 SVGIG (reference sequence). The CDR3 bases are TGTGCCTGGAGACCAGGGGGGAATTCACCCCTCCACTTT. This codes for CAWRPGGNSPLHF.

The gene calls are TRBV20-1 and TRBJ2-5, with TRBD2 identical over 9 bases. CDR3 length: 14 amino acids. V lost 6 bases, J lost 5 bases, and 10 bases stayed unmatched. Germline V gene lookup returns CDR1 DFQATT and CDR2 SNEGSKA (reference sequence). The chain's CDR3 is CSAPFRTSDETQYF. DNA for the CDR3: TGCAGTGCCCCTTTCCGGACTAGCGATGAGACCCAGTACTTC.

This clonotype was seen once. The chain is built from TRBV19 and TRBJ1-5, with D possibly matching TRBD1 (5 bases). This CDR3 spans 13 amino acids. CDR1 is LNHDA and CDR2 is SQIVND in the germline V gene (reference sequence). Trimming took 4 bases from V and 16 from J, leaving 20 bases between them. CDR3 nucleotide sequence: TGTGCCAGTAGTAACGTACCGGGACCAAAAGCACATTTT. Protein: CASSNVPGPKAHF.

The V and J genes are TRBV7-9 and TRBJ2-3, with TRBD2 matching 10 bases. Looked up from germline, CDR1 is SEHNR and CDR2 is FQNEAQ (reference sequence). After removal of 3 bases from V and 3 bases from J, the junction contained 6 bases not matched to a gene. This CDR3 is built from 16 residues. The CDR3 loop reads CASSLQAGGRTDTQYF. The CDR3 DNA follows: TGTGCCAGCAGCTTGCAAGCGGGGGGGCGAACAGATACGCAGTATTTT.

The V and J genes are TRBV7-9 and TRBJ1-1, with D perhaps TRBD1 (6 bases). In germline, CDR1 is SEHNR, CDR2 FQNEAQ (reference sequence). The CDR3 consists of 15 residues. With 1 base removed from V and 3 bases from J, the gap between germline ends came to 12 bases. The CDR3 bases are TGTGCCAGCAGCTTAGGAGACAGGTTCGACACTGAAGCTTTCTTT. Amino acids: CASSLGDRFDTEAFF.

The J gene is TRBJ1-2, the V gene TRBV20-1; 7 nucleotides line up with TRBD1. V shed 1 base and J 4 bases; nucleotides not matched to a gene: 3. The germline gives CDR1 DFQATT, CDR2 SNEGSKA (reference sequence). The CDR3 runs to 13 residues. CDR3 in amino acids: CSARGQGVYGYTF. The CDR3 region has the DNA TGCAGTGCTAGAGGCCAGGGGGTCTATGGCTACACCTTC.

This chain connects TRBV10-3 to TRBJ1-5; D is ambiguous. The CDR3 has 12 amino acids. Germline values: CDR1 ENHRY, CDR2 SYGVKD. Trimming took 5 bases from V and 5 from J, leaving 7 bases between them. The CDR3 region has the DNA TGTGCCATCAGTAGAGAATATCAGCCCCAGCATTTT. Translated: CAISREYQPQHF.

This chain links TRBV6-2 or TRBV6-3 with TRBJ2-5; 7 bases line up with TRBD1. In germline, CDR1 is MNHEY, CDR2 SVGEGT. The CDR3 has 18 residues. V was clipped by 0 bases and J by 5 bases; unmatched bases: 15. The CDR3 sequence is CASSYSGWFTGVEETQYF. DNA for the CDR3: TGTGCCAGCAGTTACTCCGGTTGGTTTACAGGGGTGGAGGAGACCCAGTACTTC.